The 14 T cell receptor beta chains below were found in one sample sequenced in a study of shared clonotypes between healthy human individuals. Data came from immunoSEQ multiplex PCR; TCRdb stores just in-frame clones and leaves some out. The table has 520,000 or so clones, roughly 78% seen once. Sequenced input: PBMCs. The source of these receptors is a woman in her forties in good health. Some clones in this sample may be carry-over from other donors' samples.

The chain combines TRBV9 with TRBJ2-3; 9 bases are shared with TRBD1. The CDR3 covers 15 residues. Unmatched junction bases numbered 4, after V lost 3 bases and J lost 2 bases. From germline, CDR1 is SGDLS and CDR2 YYNGEE. The CDR3 DNA reads as TGTGCCAGCAGCGCCCGACAGGGGGTCACAGATACGCAGTATTTT. Protein sequence: CASSARQGVTDTQYF.

The chain uses TRBV9 and TRBJ2-5; 9 bases are a match to TRBD2. Per the germline V gene, CDR1 is SGDLS and CDR2 is YYNGEE. J gave up 5 bases and V 4 bases, and 3 bases lay outside the gene matches. The CDR3 contains 13 residues. The CDR3 spells CASSLAGSETQYF. CDR3 DNA sequence: TGTGCCAGCAGCCTAGCGGGGTCGGAGACCCAGTACTTC. Combining the CDR3 with reference TRBV9 and TRBJ2-5 gives the whole variable domain DSGVTQTPKHLITATGQRVTLRCSPRSGDLSVYWYQQSLDQGLQFLIQYYNGEERAKGNILERFSAQQFPDLHSELNLSSLELGDSALYFCASSLAGSETQYFGPGTRLLVL.

This clone has just a few counts. The rearrangement links TRBV28 to TRBJ2-1; D not certain. The germline V gene encodes CDR1 MDHEN and CDR2 SYDVKM. The CDR3 length is 15 residues. V was cut by 3 bases and J by 5 bases, with 14 bases left in between. In DNA form, the CDR3 reads TGTGCCAGCAGTTTCTGGGAACAGCCCCACAATGAGCAGTTCTTC. Translation gives CASSFWEQPHNEQFF.

The rearrangement joins TRBV7-2 to TRBJ1-2; D perhaps matches TRBD1 (6 bases). Germline V gene lookup returns CDR1 SGHTA and CDR2 FQGNSA. The CDR3 has 15 residues. Trimming removed 1 base from V and 4 bases from J, with 13 bases in between. CDR3 region: CASSLEGGDAYGYTF. The CDR3 nucleotides read TGTGCCAGCAGCTTAGAAGGGGGGGATGCCTATGGCTACACCTTC.

This chain joins TRBV2 and TRBJ1-1; 7 positions agree with TRBD1. In germline, CDR1 is SNHLY, CDR2 FYNNEI. The CDR3 length is 12 residues. The V gene end was trimmed by 11 bases and the J gene end by 4 bases; junction bases not matched to a gene: 7. The CDR3 here is CAATRGPTEAFF. CDR3 nucleotide sequence: TGTGCCGCAACAAGGGGGCCCACTGAAGCTTTCTTT.

The chain is built from TRBV7-3 and TRBJ1-2, with D perhaps TRBD1 (5 bases). The CDR3 length is 16 residues. Germline V gene lookup returns CDR1 SGHTA and CDR2 FQGTGA. V was pared by 2 bases and J by 0 bases, with 13 bases between. The CDR3 region is CASSLGGEGANYGYTF. CDR3 nucleotides: TGTGCCAGCAGCTTAGGAGGGGAGGGAGCTAACTATGGCTACACCTTC.

This sequence joins TRBV5-1 and TRBJ2-7; D is unclear. Looked up from germline, CDR1 is SGHRS and CDR2 is YFSETQ. V dropped 0 bases and J dropped 4 bases, with 11 bases sitting between them. This CDR3 has 14 residues. The CDR3 coding sequence is TGCGCCAGCAGCTTGGTCCGCCAGAATTACGAGCAGTACTTC. Protein product: CASSLVRQNYEQYF.

V is TRBV7-8 and J is TRBJ2-1, with unresolved D. Per germline, CDR1 SGHVS and CDR2 FQNEAQ. The CDR3 spans 12 residues. The ends were cut back, 3 bases at V and 5 bases at J, with 5 bases in the middle. The CDR3 DNA reads as TGTGCCAGCAGCTTGGGCAACAATGAGCAGTTCTTC. Its translation is CASSLGNNEQFF. Full variable domain (outside the CDR3, taken from reference TRBV7-8 and TRBJ2-1): GAGVSQSPRYKVAKRGQDVALRCDPISGHVSLFWYQQALGQGPEFLTYFQNEAQLDKSGLPSDRFFAERPEGSVSTLKIQRTQQEDSAVYLCASSLGNNEQFFGPGTRLTVL.

The rearrangement uses TRBV7-8 and TRBJ2-2; TRBD2 agrees at 9 bases. With V trimmed by 1 base and J by 5 bases, 5 bases remained unmatched. The V gene's germline CDR1 is SGHVS and CDR2 FQNEAQ. This CDR3 comprises 16 residues. The CDR3 loop is CASSLGGLALTGELFF. The CDR3 bases are TGTGCCAGCAGCTTAGGGGGACTAGCTTTGACCGGGGAGCTGTTTTTT.

CDR3 sequence reads: CASSEQRIAKNIQYF. In DNA form, the CDR3 reads TGTGCCAGCAGTGAACAGCGGATAGCCAAAAACATTCAGTACTTC. This chain uses TRBV6-1 with TRBJ2-4; the D gene is possibly TRBD2 (5 bases). CDR1 and CDR2 from the germline V gene are MNHNS and SASEGT. V lost 2 bases and J 0 bases, leaving 8 bases between the germline ends. The length of the CDR3 is 15 residues.

The chain combines TRBV28 with TRBJ1-4; TRBD1 matches 7 bases. V shed 1 base, J shed 4 bases, and the junction held 3 bases outside the gene matches. CDR1 is MDHEN and CDR2 is SYDVKM in the germline V gene. This CDR3 is 15 amino acids long. CDR3 residues: CASSLSQGNNEKLFF. CDR3 nucleotides: TGTGCCAGCAGTTTATCACAGGGGAATAATGAAAAACTGTTTTTT.

This chain uses TRBV2 with TRBJ2-1; D remains ambiguous. Deletions cut 4 bases from V and 7 bases from J, with 11 bases between. The CDR3 runs 13 residues. Germline lookup yields CDR1 SNHLY and CDR2 FYNNEI. The DNA of the CDR3 is TGTGCCAGCAGTGTGGCAGTTTTAAATGAGCAGTTCTTC. Protein product: CASSVAVLNEQFF.

V and J are TRBV7-9 and TRBJ1-4, with 8 bases that match TRBD1. This CDR3 comprises 15 residues. V lost 1 base, J lost 6 bases, and 4 bases stayed unmatched. In germline, CDR1 is SEHNR, CDR2 FQNEAQ (reference sequence). For the CDR3, the DNA is TGTGCCAGCAGCTTAGGCGCAGGGGGCTATGAAAAACTGTTTTTT. Translated, it gives CASSLGAGGYEKLFF.

This rearrangement joins TRBV19 to TRBJ2-5, with TRBD1 identical over 10 bases. With 5 bases clipped from V and 1 base from J, the junction kept 4 bases outside the gene matches. Germline V lookup: CDR1 LNHDA, CDR2 SQIVND (reference sequence). The CDR3 length is 15 residues. The CDR3 DNA reads TGTGCCAGTAGTTTGGACAGGGGGATCCAAGAGACCCAGTACTTC. This translates into CASSLDRGIQETQYF.